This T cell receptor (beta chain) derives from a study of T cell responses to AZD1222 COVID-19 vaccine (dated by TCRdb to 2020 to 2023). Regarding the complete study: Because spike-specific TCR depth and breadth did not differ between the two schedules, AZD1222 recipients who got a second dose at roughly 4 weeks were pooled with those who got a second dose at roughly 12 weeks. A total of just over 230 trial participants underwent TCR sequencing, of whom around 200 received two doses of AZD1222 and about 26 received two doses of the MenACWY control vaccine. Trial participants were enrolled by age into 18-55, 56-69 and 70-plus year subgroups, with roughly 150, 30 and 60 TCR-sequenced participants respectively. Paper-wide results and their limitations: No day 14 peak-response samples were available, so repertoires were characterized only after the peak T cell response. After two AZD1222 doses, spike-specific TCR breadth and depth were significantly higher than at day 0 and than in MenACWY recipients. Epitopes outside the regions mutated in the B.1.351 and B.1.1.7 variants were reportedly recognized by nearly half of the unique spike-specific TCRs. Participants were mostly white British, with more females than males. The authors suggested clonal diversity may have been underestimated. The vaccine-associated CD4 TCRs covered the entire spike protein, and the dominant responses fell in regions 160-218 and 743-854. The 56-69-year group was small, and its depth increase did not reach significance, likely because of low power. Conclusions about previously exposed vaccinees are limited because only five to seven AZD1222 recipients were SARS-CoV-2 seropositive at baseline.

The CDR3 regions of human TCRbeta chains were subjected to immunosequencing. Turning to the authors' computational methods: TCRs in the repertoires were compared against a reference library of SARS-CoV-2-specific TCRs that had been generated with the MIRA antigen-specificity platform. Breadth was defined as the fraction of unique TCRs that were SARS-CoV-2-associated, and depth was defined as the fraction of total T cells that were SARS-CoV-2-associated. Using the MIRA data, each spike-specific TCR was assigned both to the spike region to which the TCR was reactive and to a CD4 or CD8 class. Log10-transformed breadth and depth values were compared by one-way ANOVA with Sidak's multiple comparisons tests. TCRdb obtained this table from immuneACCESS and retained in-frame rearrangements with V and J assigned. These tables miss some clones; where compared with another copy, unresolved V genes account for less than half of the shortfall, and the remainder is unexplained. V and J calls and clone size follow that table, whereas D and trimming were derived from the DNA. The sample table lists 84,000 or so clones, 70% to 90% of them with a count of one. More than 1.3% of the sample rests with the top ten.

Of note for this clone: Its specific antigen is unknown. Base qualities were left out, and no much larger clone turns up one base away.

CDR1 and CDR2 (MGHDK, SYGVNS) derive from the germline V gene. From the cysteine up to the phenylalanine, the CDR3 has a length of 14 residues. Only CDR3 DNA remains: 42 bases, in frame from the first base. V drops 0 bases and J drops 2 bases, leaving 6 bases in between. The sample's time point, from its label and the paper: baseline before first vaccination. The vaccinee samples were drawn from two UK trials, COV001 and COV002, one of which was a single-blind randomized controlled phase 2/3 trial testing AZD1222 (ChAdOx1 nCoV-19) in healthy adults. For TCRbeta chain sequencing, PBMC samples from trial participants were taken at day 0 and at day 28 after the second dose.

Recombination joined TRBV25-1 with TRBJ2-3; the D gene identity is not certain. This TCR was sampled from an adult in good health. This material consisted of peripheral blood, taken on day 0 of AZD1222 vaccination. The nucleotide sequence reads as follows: TGTGCCAGCAGTGAATACGTCATCACAGATACGCAGTATTTT. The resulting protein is CASSEYVITDTQYF.